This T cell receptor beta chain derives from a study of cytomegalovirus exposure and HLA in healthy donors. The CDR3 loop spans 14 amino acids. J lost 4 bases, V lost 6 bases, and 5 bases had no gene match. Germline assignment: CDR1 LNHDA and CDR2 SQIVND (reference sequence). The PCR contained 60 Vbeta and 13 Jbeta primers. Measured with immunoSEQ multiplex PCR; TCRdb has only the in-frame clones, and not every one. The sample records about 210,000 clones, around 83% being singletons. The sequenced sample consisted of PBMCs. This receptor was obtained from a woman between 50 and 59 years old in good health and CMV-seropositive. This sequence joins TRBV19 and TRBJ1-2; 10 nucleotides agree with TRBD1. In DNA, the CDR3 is TGTGCCAGTAGCCTTAGGGACAGGGGCTATGGCTACACCTTC. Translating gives CASSLRDRGYGYTF.